Following are 10 T cell receptor beta chains from one sample sequenced in a study of blood T cell repertoires in COVID-19. Clones were sequenced by immunoSEQ multiplex PCR, and TCRdb holds only the in-frame ones, with some missing. The sample lists about 100,000 clones; approximately 89% were seen once. The sequenced material came from peripheral blood. These receptors all come from a woman aged 25 to 39 with acute or convalescent COVID-19.

This chain links TRBV6-2 or TRBV6-3 with TRBJ2-5, with 8 bases matching TRBD1. The CDR3 contains 13 residues. Losses at the gene ends were 5 bases for V and 5 bases for J; bases not matched to a gene: 4. Looked up from germline, CDR1 is MNHEY and CDR2 is SVGEGT. The DNA for the CDR3 is TGTGCCAGCAGTAACAGGGGGAGGGAGACCCAGTACTTC. Protein product: CASSNRGRETQYF.

CDR3 loop: CASSPRQGSSPLHF. The CDR3 DNA reads TGTGCCAGCAGCCCACGACAGGGTAGTTCACCCCTCCACTTT. The V gene is TRBV4-2, the J gene TRBJ1-6; TRBD1 agrees at 7 bases. The CDR3 covers 14 residues. With V trimmed by 4 bases and J by 9 bases, 6 bases remained unmatched. CDR1 and CDR2 (germline): LGHNA, YNFKEQ.

The genes are TRBV10-3 and TRBJ1-1; TRBD1 agrees at 8 bases. This CDR3 comprises 16 residues. CDR1 ENHRY and CDR2 SYGVKD come from the germline V gene. Trimming cost V 4 bases and J 5 bases; bases outside gene matches: 12. CDR3 protein: CAISGKDRGDTTEAFF. The CDR3, as DNA: TGTGCCATCAGTGGGAAAGACAGGGGAGATACGACTGAAGCTTTCTTT.

The genes are TRBV24-1 and TRBJ2-2, with TRBD2 as a possible D gene (6 bases). Germline loops: CDR1 KGHDR, CDR2 SFDVKD. V dropped 3 bases and J dropped 3 bases, with 10 bases sitting between them. The CDR3 has 15 amino acids. The CDR3 region is CATSDEAGYTGELFF. CDR3 nucleotides: TGTGCCACCAGTGATGAGGCGGGATACACCGGGGAGCTGTTTTTT.

This clone was detected only a few times. This chain joins TRBV19 and TRBJ1-6, with 10 positions matching TRBD1. Germline-derived CDR1 and CDR2 are LNHDA and SQIVND (reference sequence). Trimming at V came to 6 bases and at J to 9 bases, leaving 8 bases not matched to a gene. The CDR3 is 15 amino acids. CDR3 region: CASRPGQGQGSPLHF. The CDR3 DNA sequence: TGTGCCAGTAGGCCGGGACAGGGGCAGGGTTCACCCCTCCACTTT.

For the CDR3, the DNA is TGTGCCAGCAGTTTCGACAGGCGTCTGGAGCAGTACTTC. Amino acids: CASSFDRRLEQYF. The genes are TRBV28 and TRBJ2-7, with TRBD1 as a possible D gene (6 bases). Germline V gene lookup returns CDR1 MDHEN and CDR2 SYDVKM. V was shortened by 3 bases and J by 7 bases, with 13 bases between the two germline ends. The CDR3 runs 13 residues.

The chain employs TRBV7-9 and TRBJ1-4, with 7 bases fitting TRBD1. V shed 5 bases and J 5 bases; nucleotides not matched to a gene: 5. The CDR3 runs 14 residues. The germline CDR1 and CDR2 sequences are SEHNR and FQNEAQ (reference sequence). In DNA form, the CDR3 reads TGTGCCAGCAGCGACGGGACAGTGAATGAAAAACTGTTTTTT. Its translation: CASSDGTVNEKLFF.

The J gene is TRBJ2-1, the V gene TRBV7-9; D perhaps matches TRBD1 (6 bases). V was pared by 6 bases and J by 7 bases, with 16 bases between. Germline assignment: CDR1 SEHNR and CDR2 FQNEAQ (reference sequence). The CDR3 is 14 residues long. The DNA of the CDR3 is TGTGCCAGCAGTCAGACTGACAGGAGTAATGAGCAGTTCTTC. Translating gives CASSQTDRSNEQFF. Using reference TRBV7-9 and TRBJ2-1 for the parts outside the CDR3, the full variable domain is DTGVSQNPRHKITKRGQNVTFRCDPISEHNRLYWYRQTLGQGPEFLTYFQNEAQLEKSRLLSDRFSAERPKGSFSTLEIQRTEQGDSAMYLCASSQTDRSNEQFFGPGTRLTVL.

This clone has more than one count but fewer than ten. The chain has TRBV5-1 and TRBJ2-1; tentative D call: TRBD1 (5 bases). Trimming stripped 0 bases from V and 2 bases from J, with 12 bases between. This CDR3 spans 16 amino acids. Germline assignment: CDR1 SGHRS and CDR2 YFSETQ. In nucleotides, the CDR3 is TGCGCCAGCAGCTTGGGACGTCAGGGCCCCTACAATGAGCAGTTCTTC. Translating gives CASSLGRQGPYNEQFF.

This clone was seen more than once but under ten times. V is TRBV4-1 and J is TRBJ1-3, with TRBD1 matching 8 bases. The CDR3 extends over 20 amino acids. V dropped 0 bases and J dropped 2; count of bases not matched to a gene: 15. In germline, CDR1 is MGHRA, CDR2 YSYEKL. The CDR3 loop is CASSQDLRTGSVKPGNTIYF. The CDR3 region has the DNA TGCGCCAGCAGCCAAGATCTCCGGACAGGGTCGGTCAAACCTGGAAACACCATATATTTT.